Listed here are 28 T cell receptor beta chains from one sample, sequenced in a study of sequential checkpoint blockade in melanoma. Treatment denoted: randomized to nivolumab then ipilimumab (arm A) or the reverse (arm B). Measured with immunoSEQ multiplex PCR; TCRdb has only the in-frame clones, and not every one. The sample has 40,000 or so clones; 86% are singletons. Sequenced here: CD8+ T cells sorted from blood (inferred from file names), sampled from a patient given nivolumab and ipilimumab in sequence. The receptors derive from a human donor with melanoma.

The V gene is TRBV19, the J gene TRBJ2-2; TRBD2 agrees at 7 bases. The CDR3 has 15 residues. Germline V gene lookup returns CDR1 LNHDA and CDR2 SQIVND (reference sequence). V lost 6 bases, J lost 6 bases, and 10 bases stayed unmatched. The CDR3 is CASRGAGRNAGELFF. The DNA for the CDR3 is TGTGCCAGTAGGGGAGCGGGGAGAAATGCCGGGGAGCTGTTTTTT.

The chain employs TRBV4-3 and TRBJ2-4; D remains ambiguous. The CDR3 contains 18 residues. Germline CDR1 is LGHNA and CDR2 is YSLEER. V was cut by 0 bases and J by 0 bases, with 15 bases left in between. This CDR3 is CASSQDLLPTLAKNIQYF. DNA for the CDR3: TGCGCCAGCAGCCAAGATCTCCTCCCGACTTTAGCCAAAAACATTCAGTACTTC.

V usage is TRBV19 and J usage is TRBJ1-2, with TRBD1 matching over 7 bases. Germline values: CDR1 LNHDA, CDR2 SQIVND (reference sequence). This CDR3 comprises 17 residues. Unmatched junction bases numbered 12, after V lost 5 bases and J lost 0 bases. CDR3 sequence: CASSPGQTRGANYGYTF. CDR3 nucleotide sequence: TGTGCCAGTAGTCCGGGACAGACCCGCGGGGCTAACTATGGCTACACCTTC.

The chain uses TRBV4-3 and TRBJ2-1; D not certain. The V end lost 1 base, the J end lost 7 bases, and 8 bases lay between the germline ends. The CDR3 has 13 amino acids. Germline lookup yields CDR1 LGHNA and CDR2 YSLEER. The DNA for the CDR3 is TGCGCCAGCAGCCAAGGAGTAGCAAATGAGCAGTTCTTC. It codes for CASSQGVANEQFF.

This chain joins TRBV27 and TRBJ2-7; D perhaps matches TRBD1 (5 bases). Trimming removed 3 bases from V and 3 bases from J, with 12 bases in between. Germline V gives CDR1 MNHEY, CDR2 SMNVEV (reference sequence). This CDR3 has 14 residues. CDR3 bases: TGTGCCAGCAGTTTCCAGGGTACTGGCTACGAGCAGTACTTC. This gives the protein CASSFQGTGYEQYF.

This chain joins TRBV28 and TRBJ2-5; maybe TRBD2 (6 bases). There are 14 residues in the CDR3. The germline V and J ends were trimmed by 3 bases and 4 bases, with 12 bases remaining between them. Per germline, CDR1 MDHEN and CDR2 SYDVKM. The CDR3 nucleotides read TGTGCCAGCAGTTTCTCAGGGACTGTAGAGACCCAGTACTTC. Translating it yields CASSFSGTVETQYF.

The rearrangement links TRBV6-6 to TRBJ2-3; D not resolved. CDR3 length equals 16 residues. The germline CDR1 and CDR2 sequences are MNHNY and SVGAGI (reference sequence). Between the trimmed V and J ends, which lost 9 bases and 1 base, there was a span of 20 bases. The CDR3 nucleotides read TGTGCCAGTAGGTTTCGCGGCAGAGAGGGCACAGATACGCAGTATTTT. Protein sequence: CASRFRGREGTDTQYF.

J is TRBJ2-6 and V is TRBV7-6; 11 nucleotides line up with TRBD1. J gave up 3 bases and V 4 bases, and 5 bases lay outside the gene matches. The CDR3 contains 17 residues. In germline, CDR1 is SGHVS, CDR2 FNYEAQ. The CDR3 DNA sequence: TGTGCCAGCAGCTCCGGGACAGGGGGGTATGGGGCCAACGTCCTGACTTTC. Translating it yields CASSSGTGGYGANVLTF.

The chain links TRBV29-1 to TRBJ2-7; 12 bases are shared with TRBD2. In germline, CDR1 is SQVTM, CDR2 ANQGSEA. This CDR3 contains 15 residues. V trimming: 6 bases; J trimming: 6 bases; junction bases outside the gene matches: 12. The CDR3 loop reads CSVAGGLAGGSEQYF. The CDR3 DNA reads as TGCAGCGTCGCCGGTGGGCTAGCGGGAGGGAGCGAGCAGTACTTC.

The gene calls are TRBV5-1 and TRBJ2-7; 15 bases align to TRBD2. CDR3 length equals 17 residues. The V and J ends lost 4 bases and 1 base, in that order; junction bases with no gene match: 6. The germline V gene encodes CDR1 SGHRS and CDR2 YFSETQ. CDR3 region: CASSPGLAGGGSYEQYF. CDR3 nucleotide sequence: TGCGCCAGCAGCCCCGGACTAGCGGGAGGGGGTTCCTACGAGCAGTACTTC.

There are a few counts of this clone. This chain links TRBV11-3 with TRBJ2-5; D gene uncertain. This CDR3 comprises 15 residues. Per germline, CDR1 SGHNT and CDR2 YENEEA. V was shortened by 1 base and J by 1 base, with 10 bases between the two germline ends. For the CDR3, the DNA is TGTGCCAGCAGCTTAGTACTACGCGGCCAAGAGACCCAGTACTTC. Its protein product is CASSLVLRGQETQYF.

This clone was observed a handful of times. This chain connects TRBV5-8 to TRBJ2-7; D possibly corresponds to TRBD2 (6 bases). The V end lost 4 bases, the J end lost 4 bases, and 15 bases lay between the germline ends. Germline CDR1 is SGHTS and CDR2 is YDEGEE. The CDR3 has 14 amino acids. CDR3 residues: CASSKPGLAYEQYF. The CDR3 nucleotides are TGTGCCAGCAGCAAACCGGGACTTGCATACGAGCAGTACTTC.

The CDR3 DNA sequence: TGTGCCAGCAGCTTAGGACCCCCGACCTCCGGGATGCGGGACCAGTATTTT. Amino acid sequence: CASSLGPPTSGMRDQYF. The rearrangement joins TRBV13 to TRBJ2-3, with a tentative D call TRBD2 (6 bases). This CDR3 contains 17 residues. The V end was cut by 0 bases, the J end by 12 bases, with 25 bases between. Germline CDR1 PRHDT, CDR2 FYEKMQ (reference sequence).

The chain links TRBV19 to TRBJ2-2; weak D call: TRBD2 (7 bases). Germline V CDR1 and CDR2: LNHDA, SQIVND (reference sequence). The CDR3 contains 16 residues. Trimming took off 7 bases at V and 6 bases at J, with 21 bases between the two ends. CDR3 coding DNA: TGTGCCAGTATCACCAAATGGGGGCGGGAGCCCGGGGAGCTGTTTTTT. Translation gives CASITKWGREPGELFF.

The chain uses TRBV27 and TRBJ2-1; 9 nucleotides agree with TRBD2. Germline V lookup: CDR1 MNHEY, CDR2 SMNVEV (reference sequence). The CDR3 totals 15 residues. V lost 3 bases and J lost 3; bases outside the gene matches: 3. As DNA, the CDR3 is TGTGCCAGCAGTTTGAAAGCGGGAGGCTACAATGAGCAGTTCTTC. Amino acid sequence: CASSLKAGGYNEQFF.

This chain connects TRBV9 to TRBJ2-2, with 8 bases matching TRBD2. The CDR3 runs 14 residues. CDR1 and CDR2 from the germline V gene are SGDLS and YYNGEE. CDR3 in amino acids: CASSSGFNTGELFF. CDR3 nucleotides: TGTGCGTCGTCTAGCGGGTTTAACACCGGGGAGCTGTTTTTT.

The chain has TRBV4-3 and TRBJ2-3, with 8 bases identical to TRBD2. CDR3 size: 16 residues. Losses at the gene ends were 0 bases for V and 2 bases for J; bases not matched to a gene: 4. Germline CDR1 and CDR2: LGHNA and YSLEER. The CDR3 protein is CASSQDRLAYTDTQYF. The CDR3 nucleotides are TGCGCCAGCAGCCAAGATCGACTAGCGTACACAGATACGCAGTATTTT.

This sequence joins TRBV4-1 and TRBJ2-3, with TRBD2 matching over 11 bases. The CDR3 loop spans 15 amino acids. The germline CDR1 and CDR2 sequences are MGHRA and YSYEKL. V was clipped by 4 bases and J by 6 bases; unmatched bases: 6. Here the CDR3 reads CASSRIAGGRDTQYF. The CDR3 region has the DNA TGCGCCAGCAGCCGAATAGCGGGGGGGAGGGATACGCAGTATTTT.

This clone was detected a few times. This chain joins TRBV7-9 and TRBJ1-1; D is uncertain. V gave up 4 bases and J gave up 3 bases, with 6 bases separating them. In germline, CDR1 is SEHNR, CDR2 FQNEAQ (reference sequence). The length of the CDR3 is 12 residues. The CDR3, as DNA: TGTGCCAGCAGCTATGGAGACACTGAAGCTTTCTTT. It is translated as CASSYGDTEAFF.

This clone was recorded once. V is TRBV6-6 and J is TRBJ2-7, with TRBD1 as a possible D gene (5 bases). The V end lost 0 bases, the J end lost 2 bases, and 11 bases lay between the germline ends. The CDR3 runs to 15 residues. Germline CDR1 is MNHNY and CDR2 is SVGAGI (reference sequence). Written as DNA, the CDR3 is TGTGCCAGCAGTTACTCTGCGGTAGGGGCCTACGAGCAGTACTTC. It yields the protein CASSYSAVGAYEQYF.

The rearrangement links TRBV7-9 to TRBJ1-4; maybe TRBD1 (6 bases). V shed 6 bases and J shed 7 bases, with 12 bases lying between them. Per the germline V gene, CDR1 is SEHNR and CDR2 is FQNEAQ (reference sequence). The CDR3 loop spans 13 amino acids. Here the CDR3 DNA reads TGTGCCAGCAGGGGGGCTTGGGGTGAAAAACTGTTTTTT. Translating it yields CASRGAWGEKLFF.

This rearrangement joins TRBV7-9 to TRBJ2-1; TRBD2 aligns across 11 bases. Germline loops: CDR1 SEHNR, CDR2 FQNEAQ (reference sequence). V lost 3 bases and J lost 8; bases outside the gene matches: 6. The CDR3 has 15 amino acids. Here the CDR3 DNA reads TGTGCCAGCAGCTTGGTTAGCGGGAGGGCGGATGAGCAGTTCTTC. This translates into CASSLVSGRADEQFF.

The genes are TRBV2 and TRBJ2-1; D is uncertain. V was shortened by 4 bases and J by 4 bases, with 8 bases between the two germline ends. This CDR3 spans 13 amino acids. The V gene's germline CDR1 is SNHLY and CDR2 FYNNEI. CDR3 sequence reads: CASSVPIYNEQFF. CDR3 bases: TGTGCCAGCAGTGTTCCTATTTACAATGAGCAGTTCTTC.

The chain uses TRBV19 and TRBJ2-7; D gene ambiguous. This CDR3 has 13 amino acids. V was pared by 4 bases and J by 3 bases, with 10 bases between. The germline V gene has CDR1 LNHDA and CDR2 SQIVND (reference sequence). The CDR3: CASSRAGLYEQYF. The CDR3 DNA is TGTGCCAGTAGTAGGGCAGGCCTCTACGAGCAGTACTTC.

The chain recombines TRBV27 with TRBJ2-1; D gene ambiguous. Trimming shortened V by 11 bases and J by 0 bases, and 8 bases separated the two germline ends. Germline values: CDR1 MNHEY, CDR2 SMNVEV (reference sequence). The CDR3 extends over 12 amino acids. CDR3 coding DNA: TGTGCCTCGTACAGCTCCTACAATGAGCAGTTCTTC. It translates to CASYSSYNEQFF.

CDR3 in amino acids: CASSLNRGGTDTQYF. The CDR3 nucleotides are TGTGCCAGCAGTTTAAACAGGGGGGGGACAGATACGCAGTATTTT. The V gene is TRBV28, the J gene TRBJ2-3, with D possibly being TRBD1 (8 bases). The CDR3 is 15 amino acids. V lost 2 bases, J lost 3 bases, and 12 bases lay in between. Germline CDR1 and CDR2: MDHEN and SYDVKM.

The chain uses TRBV5-8 and TRBJ1-2, with D unresolved. CDR1 is SGHTS and CDR2 is YDEGEE in the germline V gene. The length of the CDR3 is 13 residues. Trimming pared 2 bases from V and 4 bases from J, leaving 9 bases between. The CDR3 is CASSFGSSYGYTF. For the CDR3, the DNA is TGTGCCAGCAGCTTTGGCAGTTCCTATGGCTACACCTTC.

A note on this clone: Mismatch with germline at one junction end may stem from a read error. The CDR3 reads CASSLGTGRYGYTF. In nucleotides, the CDR3 is TGTGCCAGCAGTTTAGGGACAGGGAGGTATGGCTACACCTTC. The chain carries TRBV11-2 and TRBJ1-2; TRBD1 agrees at 9 bases. The length of the CDR3 is 14 residues. Germline lookup yields CDR1 SGHAT and CDR2 FQNNGV.